This T cell receptor beta chain was sequenced for a study of chemoradiotherapy in HPV16-positive cancers. The V gene lost 5 bases and the J gene lost 2 bases, with 4 bases spanning the gap. CDR1 and CDR2 (germline): SEHNR, FQNEAQ (reference sequence). This CDR3 is built from 11 residues. Profiled with immunoSEQ multiplex PCR; TCRdb holds only in-frame clones, not every one. The sample lists about 67,000 clones, 85% to 90% occurring once. The chain is built from TRBV7-9 and TRBJ2-7; the D is unclear. This material consisted of blood, taken from a patient who underwent chemoradiotherapy. This receptor was taken from a human donor with HPV-associated anogenital cancer. CDR3 region: CASSRTYEQYF. The CDR3, as DNA: TGTGCCAGCAGCCGGACCTACGAGCAGTACTTC. Complete variable domain (other parts from reference TRBV7-9 and TRBJ2-7): DTGVSQNPRHKITKRGQNVTFRCDPISEHNRLYWYRQTLGQGPEFLTYFQNEAQLEKSRLLSDRFSAERPKGSFSTLEIQRTEQGDSAMYLCASSRTYEQYFGPGTRLTVT.